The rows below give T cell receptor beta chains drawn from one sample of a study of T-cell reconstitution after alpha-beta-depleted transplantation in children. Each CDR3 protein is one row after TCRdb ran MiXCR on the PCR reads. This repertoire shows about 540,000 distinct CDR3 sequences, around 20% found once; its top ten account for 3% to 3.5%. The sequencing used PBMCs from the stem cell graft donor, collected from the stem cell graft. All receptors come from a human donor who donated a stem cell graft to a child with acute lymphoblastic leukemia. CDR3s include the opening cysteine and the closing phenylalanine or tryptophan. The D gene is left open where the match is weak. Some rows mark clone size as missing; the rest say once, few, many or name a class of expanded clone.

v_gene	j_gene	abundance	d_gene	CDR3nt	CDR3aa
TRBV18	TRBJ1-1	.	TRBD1	TGTGCCAGCTCACAAAGACAGGGACCGAACACTGAAGCTTTCTTT	CASSQRQGPNTEAFF
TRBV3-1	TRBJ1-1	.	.	TGTGCCAGCAGCCCTATGGGGGAGAGGGCTTTCTTT	CASSPMGERAFF
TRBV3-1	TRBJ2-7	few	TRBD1	TGTGCCAGCAGCGAGAGGACAGGGGCAAGCTACGAGCAGTACTTC	CASSERTGASYEQYF
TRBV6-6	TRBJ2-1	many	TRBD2	TGTGCCAGCAGTTACGCCGGGAGGCATGAGCAGTTCTTC	CASSYAGRHEQFF
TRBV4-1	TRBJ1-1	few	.	TGCGCCAGTTTTGGGAACACTGAAGCTTTCTTT	CASFGNTEAFF
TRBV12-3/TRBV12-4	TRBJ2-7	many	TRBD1	TGTGCCAGCAGCTCGGGACAGGGCTACGAGCAGTACTTC	CASSSGQGYEQYF
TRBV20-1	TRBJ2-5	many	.	TGCAGTGCTAGATACGACAGTCCCATCGGGACCCAGTACTTC	CSARYDSPIGTQYF
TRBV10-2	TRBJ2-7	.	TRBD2	TGCGCCAGCATGGAGGGACTAGCGGATTACGAGCAGTACTTC	CASMEGLADYEQYF
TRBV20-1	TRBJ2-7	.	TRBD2	TGCAGTGCTAGAGATTATGCTAGCGGGGCCTCCGAGCAGTACTTC	CSARDYASGASEQYF
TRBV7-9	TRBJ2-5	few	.	TGTGCCAGCAGCTTAATACAGGGCTGGGAGACCCAGTACTTC	CASSLIQGWETQYF
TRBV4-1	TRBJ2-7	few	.	TGCGCCAGCAGCCTAGGAGGACTCCCCCCAAGCTACGAGCAGTACTTC	CASSLGGLPPSYEQYF
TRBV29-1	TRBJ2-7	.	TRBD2	TGCAGCGTTGCCCCTGGGGGGGTCGAAGGGCTCGAGCAGTACTTC	CSVAPGGVEGLEQYF
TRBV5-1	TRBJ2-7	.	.	TGCGCCAGCAGCTTGGAAAGCCTTGCCTACGAGCAGTACTTC	CASSLESLAYEQYF
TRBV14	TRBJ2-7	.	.	TGTGCCAGCAGCCAAAGCTACCCAGGCTACGAGCAGTACTTC	CASSQSYPGYEQYF
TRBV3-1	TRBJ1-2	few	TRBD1	TGTGCCAGCAGCCAAGGACCGGGACAGTCCTATGGCTACACCTTC	CASSQGPGQSYGYTF
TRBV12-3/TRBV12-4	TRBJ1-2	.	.	TGTGCCAGCAGTCCTCGGCGGGGGCCCTATGGCTACACCTTC	CASSPRRGPYGYTF
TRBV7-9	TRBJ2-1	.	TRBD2	TGTGCCAGCAGCCCCGGGACTAGCGAGTACAATGAGCAGTTCTTC	CASSPGTSEYNEQFF
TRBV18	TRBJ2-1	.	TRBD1	TGTGCCAGCTCACCAACCGGACAGGGGAAGTTCTTC	CASSPTGQGKFF
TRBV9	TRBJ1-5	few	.	TGTGCCAGCAGCGTAGCAGAGAGCAATCAGCCCCAGCATTTT	CASSVAESNQPQHF
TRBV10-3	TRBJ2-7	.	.	TGTGCCATCGGAGGGCCAATAGAGCAGTACTTC	CAIGGPIEQYF
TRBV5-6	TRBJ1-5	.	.	TGTGCCAGCAGCTTGGGATTGACGACGGAGCAGCCCCAGCATTTT	CASSLGLTTEQPQHF
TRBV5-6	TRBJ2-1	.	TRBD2	TGTGCCAGCAGCTTGGGTTTCATAGGACTAGCGAACAATGAGCAGTTCTTC	CASSLGFIGLANNEQFF
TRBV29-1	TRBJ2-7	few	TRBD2	TGCAGCGTTGGGGGGGGGGACGGACCCTACGAGCAGTACTTC	CSVGGGDGPYEQYF
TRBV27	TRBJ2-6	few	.	TGTGCCAGCAGTTTGGAGGGCCCCGGGGCCAACGTCCTGACTTTC	CASSLEGPGANVLTF
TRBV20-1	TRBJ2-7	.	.	TGCAGTGCTCCAGCCAGGGGAGGTTGGTACTACGAGCAGTACTTC	CSAPARGGWYYEQYF
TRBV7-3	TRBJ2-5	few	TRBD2	TGTGCCAGCAGCTTATCGAGGGCGGGAGGGCCCGGAGAGACCCAGTACTTC	CASSLSRAGGPGETQYF
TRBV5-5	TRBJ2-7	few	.	TGTGCCAGCAGCTTCCAAGTAGACTACGAGCAGTACTTC	CASSFQVDYEQYF
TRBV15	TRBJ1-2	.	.	TGTGCCACCAGCAGAGGGGGGATAGGTAACTATGGCTACACCTTC	CATSRGGIGNYGYTF
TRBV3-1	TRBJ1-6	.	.	TGTGCCAGCAGTCCCCGGGGGGTCGGGAGCTCCTATAATTCACCCCTCCACTTT	CASSPRGVGSSYNSPLHF
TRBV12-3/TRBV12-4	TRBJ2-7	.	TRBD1	TGTGCCAGCAGTGGACAGGTAACGGAGCAGTACTTC	CASSGQVTEQYF
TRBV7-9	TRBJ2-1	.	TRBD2	TGTGCCAGCAGCTTACCCTCGGGACTAACTAATGGGGAGCAGTTCTTC	CASSLPSGLTNGEQFF
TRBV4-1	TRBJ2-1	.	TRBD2	TGCGCCAGCAGCTCCTGGGGGGGGAGGCCCTACAATGAGCAGTTCTTC	CASSSWGGRPYNEQFF
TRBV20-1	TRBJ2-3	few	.	TGCAGTGCTAGCACGTCCTCTAGCAACACAGATACGCAGTATTTT	CSASTSSSNTDTQYF
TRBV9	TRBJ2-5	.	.	TGTGCCAGCGGGCCTTGGGCCGGTGAGACCCAGTACTTC	CASGPWAGETQYF
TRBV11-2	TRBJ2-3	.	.	TGTGCCAGCAGCCCCCAGGCGGGGTTTAATACGCAGTATTTT	CASSPQAGFNTQYF
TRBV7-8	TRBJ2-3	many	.	TGTGCCAGCAGCCGGGGTAGCACAGATACGCAGTATTTT	CASSRGSTDTQYF
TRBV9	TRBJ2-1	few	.	TGTGCCAGCAGCGTAGACGCGTCCCTCTACAATGAGCAGTTCTTC	CASSVDASLYNEQFF
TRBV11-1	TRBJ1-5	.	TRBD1	TGTGCCAGCAGCCCTGCGAACTCCGGGACAGGGGTCTATTATAGCAATCAGCCCCAGCATTTT	CASSPANSGTGVYYSNQPQHF
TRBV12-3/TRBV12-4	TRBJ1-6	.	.	TGTGCCAGCAGTTTTGCGGGGGGTAATTCACCCCTCCACTTT	CASSFAGGNSPLHF
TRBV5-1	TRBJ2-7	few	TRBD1	TGCGCCAGCAGCTTCGTCGGACAGGGAAACTACGAGCAGTACTTC	CASSFVGQGNYEQYF
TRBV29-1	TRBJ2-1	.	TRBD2	TGCAGCGTTGATTTAGCGGGGCACAATGAGCAGTTCTTC	CSVDLAGHNEQFF
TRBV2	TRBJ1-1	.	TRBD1	TGTGCCAGCTGGGGACAGGGGAACACTGAAGCTTTCTTT	CASWGQGNTEAFF
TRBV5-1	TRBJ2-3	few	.	TGCGCCAGCAGCTTAAGCCCCCCACTGAGCACAGATACGCAGTATTTT	CASSLSPPLSTDTQYF
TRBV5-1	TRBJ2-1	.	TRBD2	TGCGCCAGCAGCTTGTTCCTAGCGGGAGGTCGTGAGCAGTTCTTC	CASSLFLAGGREQFF
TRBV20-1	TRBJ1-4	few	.	TGCAGTGCTAGAGATCCCGGGGGAACTAATGAAAAACTGTTTTTT	CSARDPGGTNEKLFF
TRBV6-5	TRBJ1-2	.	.	TGTGCCAGCAGTTACTTCACCAGGGAGAGGGGTGAAGTCTTC	CASSYFTRERGEVF
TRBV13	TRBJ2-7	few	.	TGTGCCAGCACCCGACGGCAGGGAGACGAGCAGTACTTC	CASTRRQGDEQYF
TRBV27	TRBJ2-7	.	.	TGTGCCAGCAGTTTTCTTGGGTTGGACGAGCAGTACTTC	CASSFLGLDEQYF
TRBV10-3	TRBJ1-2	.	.	TGTGCCATCAGTGGTTTCAGGCTACTCTATGGCTACACCTTC	CAISGFRLLYGYTF
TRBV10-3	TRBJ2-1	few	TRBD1	TGTGCCACGGGACAGGGCAACAATGAGCAGTTCTTC	CATGQGNNEQFF
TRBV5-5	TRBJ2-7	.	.	TGTGCCAGCAGCTTTCAGTCAGAGTCGTTCGAGCAGTACTTC	CASSFQSESFEQYF
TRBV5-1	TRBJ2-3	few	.	TGCGCCAGCAGCGCCCCTAGTATCATCGATACGCAGTATTTT	CASSAPSIIDTQYF
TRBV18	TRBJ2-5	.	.	TGTGCCAGCTCACCAGTGTTGCAATCTAGGGAGACCCAGTACTTC	CASSPVLQSRETQYF
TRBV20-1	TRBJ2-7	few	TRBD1	TGCAGTGCCAGAGCAGGGGGCTCCCTCTCCTACGAGCAGTACTTC	CSARAGGSLSYEQYF